One and the same sample provided the 17 T cell receptor beta chains below, sequenced in a study of cytomegalovirus exposure and HLA in healthy donors. 13 Jbeta primers and 60 Vbeta primers were used for the PCR. Generated by immunoSEQ multiplex PCR, the TCRdb table keeps only in-frame clones and is missing some. The sample is made up of 50,000 to 70,000 clones, and the top ten hold approximately 8.9% of it. Sequencing used PBMCs. The origin of the receptors is a man between 45 and 60 years old in good health and CMV-seropositive.

The chain carries TRBV5-5 and TRBJ1-5, with 10 nucleotides matching TRBD1. CDR3 length equals 15 residues. V lost 5 bases to trimming and J lost 4 bases; unmatched junction nucleotides: 6. Per germline, CDR1 SGHKS and CDR2 YYEKEE (reference sequence). CDR3 in DNA: TGTGCCAGCAGGTGGGGACAGGGGATGAATCAGCCCCAGCATTTT. Its protein product is CASRWGQGMNQPQHF.

The V gene is TRBV19, the J gene TRBJ2-2, with 8 positions matching TRBD1. CDR1 is LNHDA, CDR2 SQIVND, per germline (reference sequence). The CDR3 sequence is 16 residues long. V lost 4 bases and J lost 0; bases outside the gene matches: 4. The chain's CDR3 is CASSKTGGSNTGELFF. The CDR3 DNA sequence: TGTGCCAGTAGTAAAACAGGGGGTTCGAACACCGGGGAGCTGTTTTTT. The full variable domain, its missing parts supplied by reference TRBV19 and TRBJ2-2, is DGGITQSPKYLFRKEGQNVTLSCEQNLNHDAMYWYRQDPGQGLRLIYYSQIVNDFQKGDIAEGYSVSREKKESFPLTVTSAQKNPTAFYLCASSKTGGSNTGELFFGEGSRLTVL.

This sequence joins TRBV2 and TRBJ1-6; no clear D. Germline CDR1 SNHLY, CDR2 FYNNEI. CDR3 length: 14 amino acids. The V gene lost 6 bases and the J gene lost 3 bases, with 9 bases spanning the gap. The CDR3 loop is CASRLLGYNSPLHF. For the CDR3, the DNA is TGTGCCAGCAGGCTACTTGGCTATAATTCACCCCTCCACTTT.

V and J are TRBV5-1 and TRBJ2-3, with 10 bases lining up with TRBD1. J was trimmed by 3 bases and V by 4 bases; bases with no gene match: 5. The CDR3 is 15 amino acids. CDR1 and CDR2 from the germline V gene are SGHRS and YFSETQ. CDR3 residues: CASSPGTGETDTQYF. For the CDR3, the DNA is TGCGCCAGCAGCCCGGGGACAGGGGAAACAGATACGCAGTATTTT. Full variable domain (outside the CDR3, taken from reference TRBV5-1 and TRBJ2-3): KAGVTQTPRYLIKTRGQQVTLSCSPISGHRSVSWYQQTPGQGLQFLFEYFSETQRNKGNFPGRFSGRQFSNSRSEMNVSTLELGDSALYLCASSPGTGETDTQYFGPGTRLTVL.

The chain is built from TRBV6-5 and TRBJ2-7; no clear D. V lost 4 bases and J 7 bases, leaving 14 bases between the germline ends. The CDR3 runs to 13 residues. Germline CDR1 is MNHEY and CDR2 is SVGAGI. The CDR3 region is CASSSPSSEEQYF. CDR3 sequence (DNA): TGTGCCAGCAGTTCCCCGAGTTCGGAGGAGCAGTACTTC.

The chain employs TRBV30 and TRBJ2-1, with 11 bases identical to TRBD1. The V segment lost 1 base and the J segment 5 bases; nucleotides outside the gene matches: 7. Germline values: CDR1 GTSNPN, CDR2 SVGIG (reference sequence). The CDR3 contains 16 residues. CDR3 amino acids: CAWSDLGQGVHNEQFF. For the CDR3, the DNA is TGTGCCTGGAGTGATTTGGGACAGGGGGTGCACAATGAGCAGTTCTTC.

The chain carries TRBV19 and TRBJ2-7, with 7 bases aligning to TRBD1. Germline V gives CDR1 LNHDA, CDR2 SQIVND (reference sequence). The CDR3 spans 18 residues. With V trimmed by 3 bases and J by 0 bases, 14 bases remained unmatched. The CDR3 DNA sequence: TGTGCCAGTAGTATTCTCTTCAACCCCGGGACAGACTCCTACGAGCAGTACTTC. Encoded protein: CASSILFNPGTDSYEQYF.

The rearrangement joins TRBV28 to TRBJ2-5, with 13 bases matching TRBD2. J was trimmed by 5 bases and V by 1 base; bases with no gene match: 10. The CDR3 spans 18 residues. Germline CDR1 MDHEN, CDR2 SYDVKM. CDR3 region: CASSLSSWTSGSGETQYF. The CDR3 nucleotides are TGTGCCAGCAGTTTATCCTCCTGGACTAGCGGGAGCGGGGAGACCCAGTACTTC.

The rearrangement uses TRBV19 and TRBJ2-1; D is unclear. Germline V gene lookup returns CDR1 LNHDA and CDR2 SQIVND (reference sequence). The CDR3 sequence is 13 residues long. Trimming took 4 bases from V and 5 from J, leaving 9 bases between them. The CDR3 spells CASSTTADNEQFF. The CDR3 DNA reads as TGTGCCAGTAGTACGACTGCGGACAATGAGCAGTTCTTC.

V and J are TRBV19 and TRBJ1-1, with TRBD1 identical over 11 bases. CDR1 is LNHDA and CDR2 is SQIVND in the germline V gene (reference sequence). CDR3 length equals 16 residues. V lost 3 bases to trimming and J lost 3 bases; unmatched junction nucleotides: 6. Written as DNA, the CDR3 is TGTGCCAGTAGTATGGGGACAGGGGGGAGTTACACTGAAGCTTTCTTT. Amino acids: CASSMGTGGSYTEAFF.

The chain has TRBV4-3 and TRBJ1-6; TRBD1 might be the D (5 bases). V lost 2 bases and J lost 7, with 12 bases in between. Germline-derived CDR1 and CDR2 are LGHNA and YSLEER. There are 15 residues in the CDR3. This CDR3 reads CASSQSDSRNSPLHF. The CDR3 DNA reads TGCGCCAGCAGCCAAAGCGACAGTAGGAATTCACCCCTCCACTTT.

The chain couples TRBV5-1 to TRBJ2-3, with D unclear. V lost 3 bases and J lost 4, with 9 bases in between. The germline V gene has CDR1 SGHRS and CDR2 YFSETQ. CDR3 length equals 13 residues. CDR3: CASSSAGADTQYF. The CDR3 DNA sequence: TGCGCCAGCAGCTCAGCAGGCGCAGATACGCAGTATTTT.

Of note for this clone: The junction shows a germline mismatch at one end, possibly a read error. The genes are TRBV7-7 and TRBJ2-7; D might be TRBD2 (5 bases). Germline CDR1 SSHAT, CDR2 FNYEAQ (reference sequence). The length of the CDR3 is 13 residues. The CDR3 bases are TGTGCTAGCAGCATATCCCCCGGGAACGAGCAGTACTTC. It is translated as CASSISPGNEQYF.

The V call is TRBV10-3, the J call TRBJ2-2; D possibly corresponds to TRBD1 (6 bases). Trimming took off 7 bases at V and 3 bases at J, with 18 bases between the two ends. CDR1 and CDR2 (germline): ENHRY, SYGVKD. CDR3 length equals 16 residues. The CDR3 is CAIKGSLGADTGELFF. DNA for the CDR3: TGTGCCATCAAAGGGAGTTTGGGGGCGGACACCGGGGAGCTGTTTTTT.

The chain employs TRBV7-9 and TRBJ2-7, with 9 bases fitting TRBD2. This CDR3 region has 14 residues. V shed 5 bases and J 4 bases; nucleotides not matched to a gene: 6. Germline loops: CDR1 SEHNR, CDR2 FQNEAQ (reference sequence). In DNA, the CDR3 is TGTGCCAGCAGCCGGACTAGCGACCTATACGAGCAGTACTTC. Translating it yields CASSRTSDLYEQYF.

About this clone: An end of the junction does not agree with germline; a read error may underlie this. This chain connects TRBV30 to TRBJ1-5, with D possibly TRBD1 on 5 matching bases. Germline V lookup: CDR1 GTSNPN, CDR2 SVGIG (reference sequence). This CDR3 comprises 17 residues. The CDR3 coding sequence is TGTGCCTGGAGTATAGGGGCTTACACGGTCAGCAATCAGCTCCAGCATTTT. Encoded protein: CAWSIGAYTVSNQLQHF.

This rearrangement joins TRBV20-1 to TRBJ2-1; no clear D gene. This CDR3 has 11 residues. From germline, CDR1 is DFQATT and CDR2 SNEGSKA (reference sequence). The chain's CDR3 is CGLTDYNEQFF. DNA of the CDR3: TGCGGGCTAACCGACTACAATGAGCAGTTCTTC.